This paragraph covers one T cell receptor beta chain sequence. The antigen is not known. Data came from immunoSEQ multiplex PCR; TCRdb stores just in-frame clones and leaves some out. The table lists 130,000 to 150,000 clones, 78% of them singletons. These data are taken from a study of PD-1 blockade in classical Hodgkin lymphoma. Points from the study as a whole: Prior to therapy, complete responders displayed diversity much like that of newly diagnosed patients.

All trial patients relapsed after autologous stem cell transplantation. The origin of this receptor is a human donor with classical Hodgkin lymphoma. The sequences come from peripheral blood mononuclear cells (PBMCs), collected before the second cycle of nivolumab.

CDR3 region: CASSTGNTIYF. Here the CDR3 DNA reads TGTGCCAGTAGTACCGGAAACACCATATATTTT. This chain connects TRBV19 to TRBJ1-3; D uncertain. The germline CDR1 and CDR2 sequences are LNHDA and SQIVND (reference sequence). Trimming left V 4 bases short and J 4 bases short, with 2 bases between. CDR3 size: 11 residues.